The clone carrying this T cell receptor beta chain was observed a handful of times. Its specificity is unknown. CD45RO negativity and positive selection for CCR7 defined naive CD8 cells, a population that excluded terminally differentiated effector memory CD45RA+ cells. This sample stems from a study of shared clonotypes between healthy human individuals. Study results and limitations: Represented diversity, genetic and exposure-history alike, was limited by few donors.

Only in-frame clones appear in the TCRdb table, and some are missing; sequencing was by immunoSEQ multiplex PCR. The sample shows around 1,900,000 clones, just over 90% of them seen only once. The V gene lost 5 bases and the J gene lost 3 bases, with 13 bases spanning the gap. Germline lookup yields CDR1 MNHEY and CDR2 SVGAGI. The CDR3 sequence is 14 residues long. Specimen: naive CD8+ T cells from PBMCs. The receptor was isolated from a man aged 18 to 29 in good health. Some clones in this sample may be carry-over from other donors' samples. The gene calls are TRBV6-5 and TRBJ1-2; D not resolved. In nucleotides, the CDR3 is TGTGCCAGCAGTCCATACGGCCCACACTATGGCTACACCTTC. Its translation: CASSPYGPHYGYTF.